The source of this T cell receptor (beta chain) is a study of blood T cell repertoires in COVID-19. In the study overall: COVID-19 samples collected from the United States, Italy and Spain covered acute and convalescent phases. PBMCs, B-cell-depleted T cells, or T cells were the source of the cDNA or gDNA that made up the material.

This CDR3 region has 13 residues. Unmatched junction bases numbered 3, after V lost 9 bases and J lost 3 bases. Germline CDR1 MNHEY, CDR2 SVGAGI. The table came from immunoSEQ multiplex PCR; TCRdb's copy has only in-frame clones and leaves some out. In the table there are some 120,000 clones, almost 70% of which are singletons. The sample comprised peripheral blood. V usage is TRBV6-5 and J usage is TRBJ1-1, with 11 bases aligning to TRBD1. The origin of this receptor is a woman in her seventies with acute or convalescent COVID-19. In DNA form, the CDR3 reads TGTGCCAGTAGGGGACAGGGGGACACTGAAGCTTTCTTT. Translation: CASRGQGDTEAFF.